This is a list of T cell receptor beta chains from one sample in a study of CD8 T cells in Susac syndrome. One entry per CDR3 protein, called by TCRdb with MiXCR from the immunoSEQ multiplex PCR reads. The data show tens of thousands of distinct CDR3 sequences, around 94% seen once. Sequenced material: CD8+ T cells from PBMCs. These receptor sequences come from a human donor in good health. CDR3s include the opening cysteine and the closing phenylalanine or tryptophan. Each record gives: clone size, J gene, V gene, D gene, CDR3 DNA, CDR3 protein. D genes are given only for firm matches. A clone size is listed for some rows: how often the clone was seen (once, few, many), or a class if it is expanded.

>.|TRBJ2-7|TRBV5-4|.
TGTGCCAGCAGCTTGGAAGGGGCCACCTACGAGCAGTACTTC
CASSLEGATYEQYF
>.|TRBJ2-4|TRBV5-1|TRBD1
TGCGCCAGCAGTCCGACAGGGTTAGACATTCAGTACTTC
CASSPTGLDIQYF
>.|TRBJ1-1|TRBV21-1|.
TGTGCCAGCAGCAAAAGATTGTGGGCAGGGGCTCATCCAATGAACACTGAAGCTTTCTTT
CASSKRLWAGAHPMNTEAFF
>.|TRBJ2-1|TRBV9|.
TGTGCCAGCAGCGAGGACAATGAGCAGTTCTTC
CASSEDNEQFF
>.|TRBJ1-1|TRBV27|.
TGTGCCAGCAGTATACAGATGAACACTGAAGCTTTCTTT
CASSIQMNTEAFF
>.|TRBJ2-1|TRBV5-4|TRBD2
TGTGCCAGCACCCTGGGGGGGAATGAGCAGTTCTTC
CASTLGGNEQFF
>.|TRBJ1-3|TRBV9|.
TGTGCCAGCAGCTATGGGGGAAACACCATATATTTT
CASSYGGNTIYF
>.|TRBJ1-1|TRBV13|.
TGTGCCAGCAGCACGATTGGGGGGAGCGGCACTGAAGCTTTCTTT
CASSTIGGSGTEAFF
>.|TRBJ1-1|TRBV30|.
TGTGCCCTTGATAGGACAAACACTGAAGCTTTCTTT
CALDRTNTEAFF
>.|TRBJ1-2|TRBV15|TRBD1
TGTGCCACCAGCAGAGGTAGACAGGGGGCCTACACCTTC
CATSRGRQGAYTF
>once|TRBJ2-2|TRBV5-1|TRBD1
TGCGCCACCGGCGGGGGACAGGGGGACACCGGGGAGCTGTTTTTT
CATGGGQGDTGELFF
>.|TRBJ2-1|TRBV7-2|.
TGTGCCAGCAGCCCTTTACGGGGGGCCGATGAGCAGTTCTTC
CASSPLRGADEQFF
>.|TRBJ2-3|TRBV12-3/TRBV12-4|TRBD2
TGTGCCAGCAGTTTAGCGCTAAGCGGGAGGGGCACAGATACGCAGTATTTT
CASSLALSGRGTDTQYF
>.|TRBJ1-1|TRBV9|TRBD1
TGTGCCAGCAGCCCGACAGGGGGATTCATGAACACTGAAGCTTTCTTT
CASSPTGGFMNTEAFF
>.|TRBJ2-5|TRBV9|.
TGTGCCAGCAGTAGCGATTCGGAGACCCAGTACTTC
CASSSDSETQYF
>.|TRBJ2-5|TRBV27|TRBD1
TGTGCCAGCAGTCTACAGGGGGAAGAGACCCAGTACTTC
CASSLQGEETQYF
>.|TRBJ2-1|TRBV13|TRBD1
TGTGCCAGCCTTGTGAGGGGGCAAGACAATGAGCAGTTCTTC
CASLVRGQDNEQFF
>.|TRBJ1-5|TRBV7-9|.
TGTGCCAGCAGCCAGGAAGGTGGCAATCAGCCCCAGCATTTT
CASSQEGGNQPQHF
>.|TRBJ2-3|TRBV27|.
TGTGCCAGCAGATTAATGGGTCAAGATACGCAGTATTTT
CASRLMGQDTQYF
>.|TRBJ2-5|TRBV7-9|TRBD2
TGTGCCAGCAGCCCGCCGGCGGGGGTAAAGACCCAGTACTTC
CASSPPAGVKTQYF